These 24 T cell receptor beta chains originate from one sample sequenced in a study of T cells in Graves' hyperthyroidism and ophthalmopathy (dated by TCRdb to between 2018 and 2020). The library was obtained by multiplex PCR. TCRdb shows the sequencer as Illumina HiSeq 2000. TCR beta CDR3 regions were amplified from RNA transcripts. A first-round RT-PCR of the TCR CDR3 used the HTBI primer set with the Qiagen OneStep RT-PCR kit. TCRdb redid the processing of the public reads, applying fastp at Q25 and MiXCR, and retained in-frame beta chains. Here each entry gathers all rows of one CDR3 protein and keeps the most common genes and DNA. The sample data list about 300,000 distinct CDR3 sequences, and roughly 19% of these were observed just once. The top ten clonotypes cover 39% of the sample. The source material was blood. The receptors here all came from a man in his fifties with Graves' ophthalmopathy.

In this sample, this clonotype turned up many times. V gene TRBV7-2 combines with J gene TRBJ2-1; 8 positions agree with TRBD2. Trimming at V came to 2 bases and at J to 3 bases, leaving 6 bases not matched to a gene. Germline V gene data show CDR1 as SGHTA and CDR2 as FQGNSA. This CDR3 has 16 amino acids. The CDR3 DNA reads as TGTGCCAGCAGCTTAAGAGCGGGAGCTGGCTACAATGAGCAGTTCTTC. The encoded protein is CASSLRAGAGYNEQFF. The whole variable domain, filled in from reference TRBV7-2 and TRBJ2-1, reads GAGVSQSPSNKVTEKGKDVELRCDPISGHTALYWYRQSLGQGLEFLIYFQGNSAPDKSGLPSDRFSAERTGGSVSTLTIQRTQQEDSAVYLCASSLRAGAGYNEQFFGPGTRLTVL.

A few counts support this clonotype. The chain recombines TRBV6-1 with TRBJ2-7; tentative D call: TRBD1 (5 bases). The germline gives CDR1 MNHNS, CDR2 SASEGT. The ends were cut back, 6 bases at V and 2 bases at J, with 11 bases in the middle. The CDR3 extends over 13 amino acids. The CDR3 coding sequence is TGTGCCAGCAGGAACCAGGGCGCCTACGAGCAGTACTTC. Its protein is CASRNQGAYEQYF.

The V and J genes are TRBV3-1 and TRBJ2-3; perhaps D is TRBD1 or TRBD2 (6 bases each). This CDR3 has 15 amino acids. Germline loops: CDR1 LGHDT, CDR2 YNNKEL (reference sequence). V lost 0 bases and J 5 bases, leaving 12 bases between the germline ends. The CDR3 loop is CASSQEGARGDTQYF. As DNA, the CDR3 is TGTGCCAGCAGCCAAGAGGGGGCGCGGGGAGATACGCAGTATTTT.

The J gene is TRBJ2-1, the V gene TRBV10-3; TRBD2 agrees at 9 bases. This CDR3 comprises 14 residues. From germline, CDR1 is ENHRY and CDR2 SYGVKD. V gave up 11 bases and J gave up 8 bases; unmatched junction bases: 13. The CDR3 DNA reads TGTGCCTCGCTCCCGGGACTAGCCTTGGATGAGCAGTTCTTC. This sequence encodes CASLPGLALDEQFF.

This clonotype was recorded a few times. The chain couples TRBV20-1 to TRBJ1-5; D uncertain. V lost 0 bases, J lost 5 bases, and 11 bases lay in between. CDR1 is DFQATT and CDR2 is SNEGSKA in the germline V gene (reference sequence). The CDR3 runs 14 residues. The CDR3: CSARDIIFDQPQHF. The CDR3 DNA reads TGCAGTGCTAGAGATATTATTTTCGATCAGCCCCAGCATTTT.

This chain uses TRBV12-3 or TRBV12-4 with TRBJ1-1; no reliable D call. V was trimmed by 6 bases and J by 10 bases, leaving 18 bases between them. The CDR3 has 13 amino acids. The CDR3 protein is CASSTGEGGRAFF. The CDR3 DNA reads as TGTGCCAGCAGCACCGGGGAGGGCGGTCGAGCTTTCTTT.

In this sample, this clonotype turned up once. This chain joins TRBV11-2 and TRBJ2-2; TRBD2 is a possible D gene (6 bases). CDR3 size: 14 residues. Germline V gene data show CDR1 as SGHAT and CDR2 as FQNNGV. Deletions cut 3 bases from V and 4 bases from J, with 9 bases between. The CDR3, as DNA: TGTGCCAGCAGCTTCCGGGAGAGCACCGGGGAGCTGTTTTTT. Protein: CASSFRESTGELFF. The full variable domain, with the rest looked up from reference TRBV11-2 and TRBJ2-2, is EAGVAQSPRYKIIEKRQSVAFWCNPISGHATLYWYQQILGQGPKLLIQFQNNGVVDDSQLPKDRFSAERLKGVDSTLKIQPAKLEDSAVYLCASSFRESTGELFFGEGSRLTVL.

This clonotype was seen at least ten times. CDR3 sequence reads: CASRDPTGASYEQYF. In nucleotides, the CDR3 is TGTGCCAGCAGGGACCCGACAGGGGCCTCCTACGAGCAGTACTTC. This chain links TRBV6-1 with TRBJ2-7; TRBD1 matches at 8 bases. V was clipped by 6 bases and J by 0 bases; unmatched bases: 7. CDR1 and CDR2 (germline): MNHNS, SASEGT. This CDR3 comprises 15 residues.

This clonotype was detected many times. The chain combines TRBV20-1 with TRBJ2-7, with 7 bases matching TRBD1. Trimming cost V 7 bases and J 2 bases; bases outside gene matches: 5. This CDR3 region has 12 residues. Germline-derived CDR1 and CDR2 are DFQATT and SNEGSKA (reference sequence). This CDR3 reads CSGGGNAYEQYF. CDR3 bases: TGCAGTGGAGGGGGCAACGCCTACGAGCAGTACTTC.

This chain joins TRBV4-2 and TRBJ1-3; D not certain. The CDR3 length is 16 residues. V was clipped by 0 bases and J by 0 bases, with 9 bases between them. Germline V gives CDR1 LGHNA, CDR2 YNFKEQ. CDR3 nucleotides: TGTGCCAGCAGCCAAGAGAAACAGAGCTCTGGAAACACCATATATTTT. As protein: CASSQEKQSSGNTIYF.

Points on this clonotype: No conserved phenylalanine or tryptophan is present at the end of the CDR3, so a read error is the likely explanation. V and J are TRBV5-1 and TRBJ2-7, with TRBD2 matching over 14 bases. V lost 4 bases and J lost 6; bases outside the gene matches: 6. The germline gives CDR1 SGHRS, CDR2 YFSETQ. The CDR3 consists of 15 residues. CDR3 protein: CASSTGLAGGVEQYL. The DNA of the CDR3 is TGCGCCAGCAGCACCGGACTAGCGGGAGGCGTCGAGCAGTACCTC.

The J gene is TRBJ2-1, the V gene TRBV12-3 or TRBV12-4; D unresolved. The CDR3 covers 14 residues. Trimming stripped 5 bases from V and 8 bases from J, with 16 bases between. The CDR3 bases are TGTGCCAGCAGTGTGAACGCCCTCGGCGATGAGCAGTTCTTC. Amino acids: CASSVNALGDEQFF.

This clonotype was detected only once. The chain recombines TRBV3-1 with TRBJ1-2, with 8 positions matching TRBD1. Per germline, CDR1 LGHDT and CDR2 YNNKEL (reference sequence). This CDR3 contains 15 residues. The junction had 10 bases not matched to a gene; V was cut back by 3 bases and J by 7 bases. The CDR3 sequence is CASSHTDRAPGGYTF. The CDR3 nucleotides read TGTGCCAGCAGCCATACGGACAGGGCCCCGGGTGGCTACACCTTC. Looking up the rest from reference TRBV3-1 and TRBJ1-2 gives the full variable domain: DTAVSQTPKYLVTQMGNDKSIKCEQNLGHDTMYWYKQDSKKFLKIMFSYNNKELIINETVPNRFSPKSPDKAHLNLHINSLELGDSAVYFCASSHTDRAPGGYTFGSGTRLTVV.

The CDR3 sequence: CASSLDRVSGNTIYF. Here the CDR3 DNA reads TGTGCCAGCAGCCTAGACAGGGTCTCTGGAAACACCATATATTTT. This sequence joins TRBV7-8 and TRBJ1-3, with 7 positions matching TRBD1. The CDR3 is 15 residues long. V gave up 5 bases and J gave up 0 bases; unmatched junction bases: 4. CDR1 is SGHVS, CDR2 FQNEAQ, per germline.

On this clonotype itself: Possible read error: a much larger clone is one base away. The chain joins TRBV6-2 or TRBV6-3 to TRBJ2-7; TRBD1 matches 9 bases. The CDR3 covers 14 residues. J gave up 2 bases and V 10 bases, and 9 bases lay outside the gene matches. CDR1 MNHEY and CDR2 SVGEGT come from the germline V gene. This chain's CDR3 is CANTSGTGPYEQYF. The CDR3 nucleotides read TGTGCCAACACATCCGGGACAGGGCCCTACGAGCAGTACTTC.

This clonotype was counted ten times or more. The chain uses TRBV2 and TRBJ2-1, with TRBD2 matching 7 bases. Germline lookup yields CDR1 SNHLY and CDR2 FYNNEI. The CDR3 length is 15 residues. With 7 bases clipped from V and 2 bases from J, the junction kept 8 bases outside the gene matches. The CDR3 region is CASTREALPYNEQFF. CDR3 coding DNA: TGTGCCAGCACACGGGAGGCCCTTCCCTACAATGAGCAGTTCTTC.

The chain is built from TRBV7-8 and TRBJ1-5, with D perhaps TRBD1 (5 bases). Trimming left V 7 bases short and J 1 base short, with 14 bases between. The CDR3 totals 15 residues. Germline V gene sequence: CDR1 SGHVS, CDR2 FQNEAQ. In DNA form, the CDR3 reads TGTGCCAGCATGCCACAGGCCTACAGCAATCAGCCCCAGCATTTT. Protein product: CASMPQAYSNQPQHF.

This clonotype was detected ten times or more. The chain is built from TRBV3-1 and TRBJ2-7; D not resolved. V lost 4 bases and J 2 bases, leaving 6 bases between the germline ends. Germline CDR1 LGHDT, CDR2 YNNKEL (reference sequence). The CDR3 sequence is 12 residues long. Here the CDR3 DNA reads TGTGCCAGCAGCCCTACCGCCTACGAGCAGTACTTC. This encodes CASSPTAYEQYF.

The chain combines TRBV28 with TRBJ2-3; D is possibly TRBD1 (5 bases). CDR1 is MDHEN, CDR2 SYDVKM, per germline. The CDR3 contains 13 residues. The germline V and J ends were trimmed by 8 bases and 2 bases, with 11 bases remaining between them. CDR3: CASGRGHTDTQYF. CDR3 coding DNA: TGTGCCAGCGGTAGGGGTCACACAGATACGCAGTATTTT.

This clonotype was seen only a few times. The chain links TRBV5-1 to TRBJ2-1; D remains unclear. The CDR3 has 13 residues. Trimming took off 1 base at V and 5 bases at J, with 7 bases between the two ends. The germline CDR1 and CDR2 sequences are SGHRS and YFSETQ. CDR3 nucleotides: TGCGCCAGCAGCTTGATCGAGGACAATGAGCAGTTCTTC. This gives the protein CASSLIEDNEQFF.

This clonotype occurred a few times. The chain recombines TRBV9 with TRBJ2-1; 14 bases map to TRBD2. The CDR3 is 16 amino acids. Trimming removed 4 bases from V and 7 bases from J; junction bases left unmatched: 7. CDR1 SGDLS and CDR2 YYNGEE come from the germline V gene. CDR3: CASSSQGLAGENEQFF. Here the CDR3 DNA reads TGTGCCAGCAGCTCCCAGGGACTAGCGGGAGAAAATGAGCAGTTCTTC.

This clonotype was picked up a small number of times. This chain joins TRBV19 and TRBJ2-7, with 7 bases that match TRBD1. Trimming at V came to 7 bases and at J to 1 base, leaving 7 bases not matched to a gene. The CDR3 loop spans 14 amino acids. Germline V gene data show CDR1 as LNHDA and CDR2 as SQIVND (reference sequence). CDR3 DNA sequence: TGTGCCAGTACCGGGACAGCATCATCCTACGAGCAGTACTTC. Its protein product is CASTGTASSYEQYF.

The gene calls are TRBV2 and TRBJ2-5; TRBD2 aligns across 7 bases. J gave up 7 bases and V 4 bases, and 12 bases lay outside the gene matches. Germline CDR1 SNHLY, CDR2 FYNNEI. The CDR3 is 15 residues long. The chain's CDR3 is CASSALRAGGGTQYF. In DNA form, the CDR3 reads TGTGCCAGCAGTGCTCTAAGGGCCGGCGGGGGGACCCAGTACTTC.

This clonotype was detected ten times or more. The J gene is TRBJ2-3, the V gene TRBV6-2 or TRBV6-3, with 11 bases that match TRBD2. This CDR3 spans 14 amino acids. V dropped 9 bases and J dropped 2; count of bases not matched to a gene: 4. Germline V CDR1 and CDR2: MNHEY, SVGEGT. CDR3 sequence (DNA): TGTGCCAGTCGACTAGCGGGAATCACAGATACGCAGTATTTT. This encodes CASRLAGITDTQYF.